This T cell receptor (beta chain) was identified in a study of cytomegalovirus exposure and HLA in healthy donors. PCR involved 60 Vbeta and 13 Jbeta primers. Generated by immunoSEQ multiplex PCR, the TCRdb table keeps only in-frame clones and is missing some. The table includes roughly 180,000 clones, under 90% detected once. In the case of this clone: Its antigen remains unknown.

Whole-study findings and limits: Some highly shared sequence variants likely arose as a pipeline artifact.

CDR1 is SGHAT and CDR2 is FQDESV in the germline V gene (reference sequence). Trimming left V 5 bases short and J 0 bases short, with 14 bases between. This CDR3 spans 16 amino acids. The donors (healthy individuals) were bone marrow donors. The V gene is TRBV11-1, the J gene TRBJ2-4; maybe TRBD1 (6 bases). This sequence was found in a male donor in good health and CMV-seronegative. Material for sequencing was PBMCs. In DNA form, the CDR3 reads TGTGCCAGCAGCCGCAGGACAGACCTAGCCAAAAACATTCAGTACTTC. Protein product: CASSRRTDLAKNIQYF. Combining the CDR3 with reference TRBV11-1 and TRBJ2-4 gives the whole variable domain EAEVAQSPRYKITEKSQAVAFWCDPISGHATLYWYRQILGQGPELLVQFQDESVVDDSQLPKDRFSAERLKGVDSTLKIQPAELGDSAMYLCASSRRTDLAKNIQYFGAGTRLSVL.